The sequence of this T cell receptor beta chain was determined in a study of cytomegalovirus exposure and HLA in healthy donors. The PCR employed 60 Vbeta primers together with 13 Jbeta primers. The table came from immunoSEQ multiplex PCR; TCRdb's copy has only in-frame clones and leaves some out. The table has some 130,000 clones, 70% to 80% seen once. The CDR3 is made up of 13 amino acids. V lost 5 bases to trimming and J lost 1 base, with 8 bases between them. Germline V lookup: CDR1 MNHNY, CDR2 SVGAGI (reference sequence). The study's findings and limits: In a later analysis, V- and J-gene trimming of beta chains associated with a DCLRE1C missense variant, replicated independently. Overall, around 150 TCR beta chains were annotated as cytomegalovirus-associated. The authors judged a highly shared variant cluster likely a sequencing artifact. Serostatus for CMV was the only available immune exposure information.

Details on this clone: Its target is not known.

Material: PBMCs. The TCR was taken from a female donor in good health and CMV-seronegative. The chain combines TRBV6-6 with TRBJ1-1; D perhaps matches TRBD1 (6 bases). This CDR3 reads CASSPQGNTEAFF. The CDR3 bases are TGTGCCAGCAGTCCACAGGGGAACACTGAAGCTTTCTTT.